This T cell receptor (beta chain) stems from a study of control samples from healthy donors and cancer patients. The assay was immunoSEQ multiplex PCR, and TCRdb's table has in-frame clones only and misses some. The table has approximately 210,000 clones, approximately 91% seen once. The CDR3 contains 13 residues. Germline V CDR1 and CDR2: SQVTM, ANQGSEA. V lost 6 bases and J lost 5, with 16 bases in between. The sequenced sample was blood. The chain uses TRBV29-1 and TRBJ1-1; tentatively, D is TRBD1 (5 bases). This TCR derives from a man younger than 40 in good health. The CDR3 DNA follows: TGCAGCGTCCACATAGCATGGGGGACTGAAGCTTTCTTT. Its translation: CSVHIAWGTEAFF.